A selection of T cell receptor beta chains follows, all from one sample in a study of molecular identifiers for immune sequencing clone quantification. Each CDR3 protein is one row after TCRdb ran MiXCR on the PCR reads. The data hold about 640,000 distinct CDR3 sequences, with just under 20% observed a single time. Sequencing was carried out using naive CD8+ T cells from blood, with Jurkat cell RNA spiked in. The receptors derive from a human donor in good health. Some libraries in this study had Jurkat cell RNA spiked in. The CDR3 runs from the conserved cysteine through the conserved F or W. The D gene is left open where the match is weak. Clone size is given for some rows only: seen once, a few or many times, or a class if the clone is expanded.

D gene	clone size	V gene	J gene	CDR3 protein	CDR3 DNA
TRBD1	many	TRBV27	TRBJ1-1	CASSLRDRGTAEAFF	TGTGCCAGCAGTTTGCGGGACAGGGGGACAGCTGAAGCTTTCTTT
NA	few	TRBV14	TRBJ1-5	CASSQVCSNQPQHF	TGTGCCAGCAGCCAGGTCTGTAGCAATCAGCCCCAGCATTTT
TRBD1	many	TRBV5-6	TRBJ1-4	CASSLAYRDRGPHTLNEKLFF	TGTGCCAGCAGCTTGGCATACCGGGACAGGGGACCTCATACTCTTAATGAAAAACTGTTTTTT
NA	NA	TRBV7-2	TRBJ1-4	CASSSVGRDLWANEKLFF	TGTGCCAGCAGCTCGGTAGGCCGGGACCTCTGGGCTAATGAAAAACTGTTTTTT
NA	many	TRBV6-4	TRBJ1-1	CASSDSPEWNEAFF	TGTGCCAGCAGTGACTCGCCCGAGTGGAATGAAGCTTTCTTT
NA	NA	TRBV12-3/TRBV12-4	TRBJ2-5	CASSFVGGRETQYF	TGTGCCAGCAGCTTCGTGGGGGGCAGAGAGACCCAGTACTTC
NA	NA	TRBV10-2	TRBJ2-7	CASSDIGTNYEQYF	TGCGCCAGCAGTGACATTGGGACAAATTACGAGCAGTACTTC
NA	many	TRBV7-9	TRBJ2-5	CASSPPPGREETQYF	TGTGCCAGCAGCCCCCCCCCGGGACGAGAAGAGACCCAGTACTTC
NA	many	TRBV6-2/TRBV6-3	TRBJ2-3	CASSYPHTAGDRYF	TGTGCCAGCAGTTACCCCCACACAGCCGGGGATCGGTATTTT
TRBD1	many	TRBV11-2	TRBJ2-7	CASSPTGNFAYEQYF	TGTGCCAGCAGCCCGACAGGGAATTTTGCATATGAGCAGTACTTC
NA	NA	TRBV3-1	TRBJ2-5	CASSSLVGDRSLSGTQYF	TGTGCCAGCAGCTCCTTGGTGGGGGATCGGTCTTTATCGGGGACCCAGTACTTC
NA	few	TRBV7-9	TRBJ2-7	CASSLGWTKNYEQYF	TGTGCCAGCAGCTTAGGCTGGACTAAAAACTACGAGCAGTACTTC
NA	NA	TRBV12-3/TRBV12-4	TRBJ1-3	CASSIGPGRSTIYF	TGTGCCAGCAGCATTGGTCCAGGGCGAAGCACCATATATTTT
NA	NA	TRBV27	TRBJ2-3	CASSLGGENTQYF	TGTGCCAGCAGTTTAGGAGGGGAGAATACGCAGTATTTT
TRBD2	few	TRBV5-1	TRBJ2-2	CASSLVASGRVDTGELFF	TGCGCCAGCAGCTTGGTAGCTAGCGGGAGGGTCGACACCGGGGAGCTGTTTTTT
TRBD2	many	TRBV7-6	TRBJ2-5	CASSSQNAGGTQYF	TGTGCCAGCAGCTCCCAAAACGCGGGGGGGACCCAGTACTTC
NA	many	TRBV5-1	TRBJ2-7	CASSRRDVGHEQYF	TGCGCCAGCAGCCGGAGGGACGTAGGTCACGAGCAGTACTTC
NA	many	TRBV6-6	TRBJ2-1	CASSFPNDGGLEFF	TGTGCCAGCAGTTTCCCTAATGATGGGGGCCTGGAGTTCTTC
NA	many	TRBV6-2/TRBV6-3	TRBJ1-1	CASSYTGITEAFF	TGTGCCAGCAGTTACACGGGGATCACTGAAGCTTTCTTT
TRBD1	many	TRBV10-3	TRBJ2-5	CAISEDRDRQETQYF	TGTGCCATCAGTGAAGACCGGGACAGACAAGAGACCCAGTACTTC
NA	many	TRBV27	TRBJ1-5	CASRPAGEFSNQPQHF	TGTGCCAGCCGTCCGGCAGGGGAGTTTAGCAATCAGCCCCAGCATTTT
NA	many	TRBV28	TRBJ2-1	CASTKSGTWGYNEQFF	TGTGCCAGCACCAAATCCGGGACTTGGGGCTACAATGAGCAGTTCTTC
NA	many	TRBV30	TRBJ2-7	CAWSAAGNEQYF	TGTGCCTGGAGTGCGGCTGGGAACGAGCAGTACTTC
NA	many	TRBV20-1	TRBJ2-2	CSAADREVPGELFF	TGCAGTGCAGCAGACAGGGAGGTCCCCGGGGAGCTGTTTTTT
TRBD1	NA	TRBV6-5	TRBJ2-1	CASSYSASDRAGEQFF	TGTGCCAGCAGTTACTCCGCGTCCGACAGGGCTGGTGAGCAGTTCTTC
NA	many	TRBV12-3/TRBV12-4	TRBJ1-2	CASSLTGSAYGYTF	TGTGCCAGCAGTTTAACTGGGTCCGCCTATGGCTACACCTTC
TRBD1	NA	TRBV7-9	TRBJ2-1	CASSSSTGGPYNEQFF	TGTGCCAGCAGCTCATCTACAGGGGGGCCCTACAATGAGCAGTTCTTC
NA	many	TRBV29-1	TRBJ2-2	CSVAGKSNTGELFF	TGCAGCGTTGCCGGGAAGTCGAACACCGGGGAGCTGTTTTTT
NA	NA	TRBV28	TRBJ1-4	CASSPRARVREKLFF	TGTGCCAGCAGTCCCCGGGCCCGCGTCAGGGAAAAACTGTTTTTT
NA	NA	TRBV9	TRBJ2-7	CASSEQGKATYEQYF	TGTGCCAGCAGCGAACAGGGTAAGGCAACCTACGAGCAGTACTTC
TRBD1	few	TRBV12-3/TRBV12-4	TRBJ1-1	CAAGTGGTEAFF	TGTGCCGCGGGGACAGGAGGCACTGAAGCTTTCTTT
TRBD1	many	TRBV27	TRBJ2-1	CASSPTGGPYNEQFF	TGTGCCAGCAGTCCCACAGGGGGCCCCTACAATGAGCAGTTCTTC
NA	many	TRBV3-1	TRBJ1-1	CASSQDSPEAFF	TGTGCCAGCAGCCAAGACAGCCCTGAAGCTTTCTTT
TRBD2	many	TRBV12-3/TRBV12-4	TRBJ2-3	CASSWVVGLAGDTQYF	TGTGCCAGCAGTTGGGTGGTCGGACTAGCAGGCGATACACAGTATTTT
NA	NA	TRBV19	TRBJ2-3	CASSVDWRTDTRYF	TGTGCCAGTAGTGTGGATTGGCGCACAGATACGCGGTATTTT
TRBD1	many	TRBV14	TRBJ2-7	CASSQRDRVYEQYF	TGTGCCAGCAGCCAGCGGGACAGGGTCTACGAGCAGTACTTC
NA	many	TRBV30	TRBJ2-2	CAWSVSGIGGFGELFF	TGTGCCTGGAGTGTATCCGGGATCGGTGGATTTGGGGAGCTGTTTTTT
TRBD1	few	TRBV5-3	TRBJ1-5	CARSSTSEQGVYSNQPQHF	TGTGCCAGAAGCTCGACATCTGAACAGGGGGTCTATAGCAATCAGCCCCAGCATTTT
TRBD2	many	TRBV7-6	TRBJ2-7	CASSEDSGGSSYEQYF	TGTGCCAGCAGCGAAGATAGCGGGGGGAGCTCCTACGAGCAGTACTTC
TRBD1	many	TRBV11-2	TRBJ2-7	CASSQRTGTVHEQYF	TGTGCCAGCAGCCAAAGGACCGGGACAGTCCACGAGCAGTACTTC
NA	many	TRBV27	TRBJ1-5	CATSGVYSNQPQHF	TGTGCCACATCAGGGGTTTATAGCAATCAGCCCCAGCATTTT
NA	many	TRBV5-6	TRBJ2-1	CASSSYGEQFF	TGTGCCAGCAGCTCTTATGGTGAGCAGTTCTTC
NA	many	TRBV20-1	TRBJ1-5	CSAEQPTEYQPQHF	TGCAGTGCAGAACAGCCGACAGAATATCAGCCCCAGCATTTT
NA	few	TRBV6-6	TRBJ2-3	CARGETPTDTQYF	TGTGCCAGAGGGGAGACCCCCACAGATACGCAGTATTTT
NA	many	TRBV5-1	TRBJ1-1	CASSIGWGGRNTEAFF	TGCGCCAGCAGCATTGGCTGGGGGGGCCGGAACACTGAAGCTTTCTTT
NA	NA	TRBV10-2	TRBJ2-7	CASSDGRELVREQYF	TGCGCCAGCAGTGACGGTAGGGAATTGGTGCGCGAGCAGTACTTC
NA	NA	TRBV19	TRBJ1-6	CTSSIDSSYNSPLHF	TGTACCAGTAGTATCGACAGCTCCTATAATTCACCCCTCCACTTT
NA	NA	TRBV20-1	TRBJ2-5	CSARGRLQETQCF	TGCAGTGCTAGAGGACGCCTCCAAGAGACCCAGTGCTTC
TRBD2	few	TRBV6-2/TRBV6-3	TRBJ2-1	CASSSTSGGAEQFF	TGTGCCAGCAGCTCGACTAGCGGGGGGGCGGAGCAGTTCTTC
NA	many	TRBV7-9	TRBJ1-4	CASSSDYEKLFF	TGTGCCAGCAGCTCAGACTATGAAAAACTGTTTTTT
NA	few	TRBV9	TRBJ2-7	CASSGGTGLGDEQYF	TGTGCCAGCAGCGGTGGGACCGGCTTGGGGGACGAGCAGTACTTC
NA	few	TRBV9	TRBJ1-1	CASSAVQANTEAFF	TGTGCCAGCAGCGCCGTACAGGCGAACACTGAAGCTTTCTTT
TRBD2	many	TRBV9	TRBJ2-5	CASSVGTSVQETQYF	TGTGCCAGCAGCGTCGGGACTAGCGTACAAGAGACCCAGTACTTC
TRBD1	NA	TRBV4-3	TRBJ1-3	CASSQDRGAGNTIYF	TGCGCCAGCAGCCAGGACAGGGGTGCTGGAAACACCATATATTTT
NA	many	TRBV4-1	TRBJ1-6	CASRPTESSYNSPLHF	TGCGCCAGCAGACCTACAGAGAGCTCCTATAATTCACCCCTCCACTTT
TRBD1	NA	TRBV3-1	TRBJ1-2	CASSLDREDGYAF	TGTGCCAGCAGCCTGGACAGGGAGGATGGCTACGCCTTC
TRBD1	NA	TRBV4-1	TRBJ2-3	CASSHWDRNADTQYF	TGCGCCAGCAGCCATTGGGACAGGAATGCAGATACGCAGTATTTT
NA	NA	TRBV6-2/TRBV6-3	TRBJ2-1	CASSYSRGPSGSYNEQFF	TGTGCCAGCAGTTACTCACGGGGACCCTCGGGGTCCTACAATGAGCAGTTCTTC